The entry below describes one T cell receptor beta chain. Its target is not known. Amplification of TCR beta CDR3 regions was performed using RNA transcripts as template. Primed by the HTBI set, a first-round RT-PCR was run on the TCR CDR3. TCRdb independently ran MiXCR on the multiplex PCR reads; one entry per CDR3 protein. The profile shows 650,000 to 700,000 distinct CDR3 sequences, around 16% of them singletons. Germline V lookup: CDR1 PRHDT, CDR2 FYEKMQ (reference sequence). The CDR3 has 13 residues. V lost 3 bases to trimming and J lost 2 bases, with 8 bases between them. The data were obtained in a study of T cells in Graves' hyperthyroidism and ophthalmopathy. Study summary: Blood from the periphery was taken at initial diagnosis, before any treatment. General study points: Blood also contained most expanded thyroid clonotypes above 0.001. Stable hyperthyroidism was separated from ophthalmopathy by a model based on 13 V-J features.

Those with hyperthyroidism were 18 to 65 years old, newly diagnosed, and ill for under 2 months. The sample consisted of blood. The sequence was collected from a man in his fifties with Graves' hyperthyroidism. V and J are TRBV13 and TRBJ2-7; D unresolved. The CDR3 nucleotides read TGTGCCAGCAGCTTCGGCGACCCCTACGAGCAGTACTTC. Protein product: CASSFGDPYEQYF. Full variable domain (remainder filled in from reference TRBV13 and TRBJ2-7): AAGVIQSPRHLIKEKRETATLKCYPIPRHDTVYWYQQGPGQDPQFLISFYEKMQSDKGSIPDRFSAQQFSDYHSELNMSSLELGDSALYFCASSFGDPYEQYFGPGTRLTVT.